The clone carrying this T cell receptor beta chain was counted between two and nine times. Its antigen is undetermined. The length of the CDR3 is 14 residues. V shed 4 bases and J shed 0 bases, with 11 bases lying between them. Germline loops: CDR1 SQVTM, CDR2 ANQGSEA. The record originates from a study of early T cells in non-severe SARS-CoV-2 infection. Whole-study context: Sequenced bulk RNA came from whole blood that was unsorted, and chains were unpaired.

General study findings and limits: Using VDJdb, the matching emphasized anti-spike CD8 responses while missing private and CD4 specificities.

The protocol attached unique molecular identifiers to individual cDNA molecules. In TCRdb, the 5' RACE reads were re-called with MiXCR into one record per CDR3 protein. The sample lists 81,000 or so distinct CDR3 sequences, about 12% occurring once. The receptor was isolated from an adult who was a healthcare worker with PCR-confirmed SARS-CoV-2 infection or an uninfected control (not recorded which). The chain uses TRBV29-1 and TRBJ2-3; D remains unclear. Sequencing was done on a sample of whole blood. CDR3 sequence reads: CSVALAVSTDTQYF. The CDR3 nucleotides are TGCAGCGTTGCACTTGCAGTTAGCACAGATACGCAGTATTTT.